These 22 T cell receptor beta chains share one sample of origin, sequenced in a study of regulatory T cells in long-lasting Graves disease. Combining iRepertoire HTBI primers with Arm-PCR of CDR3 regions, the authors built TCR beta libraries. TCRdb processed the multiplex PCR reads anew with MiXCR; each CDR3 protein has one entry. This sample has under 300,000 distinct CDR3 sequences, with around 20% found just once. Regarding time point: newly diagnosed GD, antithyroid drugs for less than 3 months. RNA extracted from PBMCs served as the sequencing template. Specimen: peripheral blood mononuclear cells (PBMCs), collected at new diagnosis, from a patient treated with antithyroid drugs. These receptors were obtained from a female donor with Graves disease.

This clonotype was picked up many times. This chain uses TRBV28 with TRBJ2-1; tentatively, D is TRBD2 (6 bases). There are 14 residues in the CDR3. Germline CDR1 MDHEN, CDR2 SYDVKM. The V end was cut by 6 bases, the J end by 3 bases, with 12 bases between. The CDR3 reads CASSAGLHYNEQFF. The CDR3 coding sequence is TGTGCCAGCAGCGCGGGACTCCACTACAATGAGCAGTTCTTC. The full variable domain, rest sourced from reference TRBV28 and TRBJ2-1, is DVKVTQSSRYLVKRTGEKVFLECVQDMDHENMFWYRQDPGLGLRLIYFSYDVKMKEKGDIPEGYSVSREKKERFSLILESASTNQTSMYLCASSAGLHYNEQFFGPGTRLTVL.

This clonotype was observed many times. V gene TRBV7-2 combines with J gene TRBJ2-7, with 11 positions matching TRBD2. Germline trimming cut 6 bases from V and 0 bases from J; bases unmatched to any gene: 4. The germline CDR1 and CDR2 sequences are SGHTA and FQGNSA. The CDR3 spans 15 residues. For the CDR3, the DNA is TGTGCCAGCAGTGCTAGCGGGGGGACCTCCTACGAGCAGTACTTC. It specifies CASSASGGTSYEQYF.

The V call is TRBV19, the J call TRBJ2-1; D is ambiguous. Per the germline V gene, CDR1 is LNHDA and CDR2 is SQIVND (reference sequence). Trimming removed 1 base at V and 0 bases at J, with 16 bases between. CDR3 size: 18 residues. The CDR3 bases are TGTGCCAGTAGTATAGGCTGGGCCCGCAGGAGCTCCTACAATGAGCAGTTCTTC. It yields the protein CASSIGWARRSSYNEQFF.

The gene calls are TRBV2 and TRBJ1-2, with D unclear. The V gene's germline CDR1 is SNHLY and CDR2 FYNNEI. This CDR3 has 10 amino acids. Trimming took off 6 bases at V and 8 bases at J, with 7 bases between the two ends. CDR3: CASRGYGYTF. The CDR3 DNA reads TGTGCCAGCAGAGGGTACGGCTACACCTTC.

This clonotype appeared many times. The chain carries TRBV7-2 and TRBJ1-2; maybe TRBD1 (5 bases). Deletions cut 0 bases from V and 4 bases from J, with 12 bases between. This CDR3 comprises 15 residues. In germline, CDR1 is SGHTA, CDR2 FQGNSA. CDR3 sequence reads: CASSLAPQATYGYTF. In DNA, the CDR3 is TGTGCCAGCAGCTTAGCGCCACAGGCAACCTATGGCTACACCTTC.

This chain uses TRBV7-3 with TRBJ2-5, with D perhaps matching TRBD1 or TRBD2 (5 bases each). Trimming removed 5 bases at V and 5 bases at J, with 18 bases between. The germline V gene has CDR1 SGHTA and CDR2 FQGTGA. CDR3 length: 15 amino acids. The CDR3 DNA sequence: TGTGCCAGCAGCCCATCAGGGACCTGGGGGGAGACCCAGTACTTC. It is translated as CASSPSGTWGETQYF.

This clonotype has ten or more counts. The V call is TRBV4-2, the J call TRBJ2-5, with 13 bases fitting TRBD2. The germline V gene encodes CDR1 LGHNA and CDR2 YNFKEQ. The CDR3 covers 18 residues. J lost 2 bases, V lost 4 bases, and 10 bases had no gene match. CDR3: CASSPTHGLAGDQETQYF. The CDR3 nucleotides are TGTGCCAGCAGCCCGACCCATGGACTAGCGGGGGATCAAGAGACCCAGTACTTC.

This clonotype was seen only a few times. The V call is TRBV10-3, the J call TRBJ2-1; a weak D match, TRBD2 (6 bases). Trimming took 8 bases from V and 7 from J, leaving 15 bases between them. The CDR3 runs 13 residues. Germline-derived CDR1 and CDR2 are ENHRY and SYGVKD. CDR3: CAIAGTPGNEQFF. The CDR3 nucleotides are TGTGCCATCGCCGGGACTCCGGGGAATGAGCAGTTCTTC.

This clonotype was recorded at least ten times. V gene TRBV7-2 combines with J gene TRBJ2-1; TRBD1 matches 9 bases. The CDR3 spans 15 residues. With V trimmed by 3 bases and J by 7 bases, 7 bases remained unmatched. Germline CDR1 is SGHTA and CDR2 is FQGNSA. The CDR3 DNA sequence: TGTGCCAGCAGCTTTACAGCGGGACAGGGTAATGAGCAGTTCTTC. Amino acids: CASSFTAGQGNEQFF. Full variable domain (missing parts from reference TRBV7-2 and TRBJ2-1): GAGVSQSPSNKVTEKGKDVELRCDPISGHTALYWYRQSLGQGLEFLIYFQGNSAPDKSGLPSDRFSAERTGGSVSTLTIQRTQQEDSAVYLCASSFTAGQGNEQFFGPGTRLTVL.

With regard to this clonotype: This may be a read error, as it is one base from a much larger clone. The chain links TRBV5-6 to TRBJ2-7; no definite D call. The CDR3 totals 15 residues. The germline V gene encodes CDR1 SGHDT and CDR2 YYEEEE. V was clipped by 0 bases and J by 5 bases, with 15 bases between them. Written as DNA, the CDR3 is TGTGCCAGCAGCTTGGCGGTCCGGACGAGTAACGAGCAGTACTTC. This sequence encodes CASSLAVRTSNEQYF.

This clonotype was seen repeatedly, ten times or more. The gene calls are TRBV3-1 and TRBJ2-7; D is ambiguous. The CDR3 is made up of 11 amino acids. V was cut by 4 bases and J by 6 bases, with 7 bases left in between. Germline V gene sequence: CDR1 LGHDT, CDR2 YNNKEL (reference sequence). The CDR3 reads CASSLTSEQYF. CDR3 sequence (DNA): TGTGCCAGCAGCCTTACGAGCGAGCAGTACTTC.

This clonotype was observed at least ten times. One end of the junction fails to match germline, which may point to a read error. The chain employs TRBV5-1 and TRBJ1-2; D call uncertain. The germline gives CDR1 SGHRS, CDR2 YFSETQ. This CDR3 has 15 residues. The CDR3, as DNA: TGCGCCAGCAGCTTGGCAGCTGGGGAAAACTCTGGCTACACCTTC. Its protein is CASSLAAGENSGYTF. Filled out from reference TRBV5-1 and TRBJ1-2, the complete variable domain reads KAGVTQTPRYLIKTRGQQVTLSCSPISGHRSVSWYQQTPGQGLQFLFEYFSETQRNKGNFPGRFSGRQFSNSRSEMNVSTLELGDSALYLCASSLAAGENSGYTFGSGTRLTVV.

This clonotype was counted a few times. CDR3 sequence: CASSPLERRTRSGANVLTF. DNA of the CDR3: TGTGCCAGCAGCCCCTTGGAAAGGCGAACCCGCTCTGGGGCCAACGTCCTGACTTTC. This chain links TRBV9 with TRBJ2-6; D uncertain. V lost 4 bases to trimming and J lost 0 bases, with 20 bases between them. Germline CDR1 and CDR2: SGDLS and YYNGEE. The CDR3 spans 19 residues.

This clonotype was recorded at least ten times. This rearrangement joins TRBV7-3 to TRBJ2-1; TRBD2 might be the D (6 bases). CDR3 length: 15 amino acids. In germline, CDR1 is SGHTA, CDR2 FQGTGA. Trimming removed 4 bases from V and 1 base from J, with 11 bases in between. In DNA form, the CDR3 reads TGTGCCAGCAGCTCCCCCGCGGGGTCCTACAATGAGCAGTTCTTC. This sequence encodes CASSSPAGSYNEQFF.

This clonotype was detected ten times or more. This chain links TRBV20-1 with TRBJ2-1; possibly TRBD2 for D (6 bases). The CDR3 runs to 16 residues. V was cut by 4 bases and J by 3 bases, with 19 bases left in between. The germline V gene has CDR1 DFQATT and CDR2 SNEGSKA (reference sequence). The CDR3: CSATGGGSSNYNEQFF. In nucleotides, the CDR3 is TGCAGTGCTACAGGTGGGGGGTCCTCTAACTACAATGAGCAGTTCTTC.

This clonotype was detected many times. The chain combines TRBV3-1 with TRBJ2-3; D gene unclear. The V end lost 3 bases, the J end lost 5 bases, and 3 bases lay between the germline ends. The CDR3 has 11 amino acids. Germline V lookup: CDR1 LGHDT, CDR2 YNNKEL (reference sequence). DNA for the CDR3: TGTGCCAGCAGCCACTTAGATACGCAGTATTTT. Residues: CASSHLDTQYF.

The sample holds many counts of this clonotype. The V gene is TRBV5-5, the J gene TRBJ2-3; TRBD2 aligns across 10 bases. The CDR3 length is 17 residues. The trim removed 2 bases at V and 8 bases at J, leaving 14 bases unmatched. The V gene's germline CDR1 is SGHKS and CDR2 YYEKEE (reference sequence). The DNA for the CDR3 is TGTGCCAGCAGCTTAGGAGGGGAGGCTAGCGGGGGCCCTACGCAGTATTTT. The encoded protein is CASSLGGEASGGPTQYF.

This clonotype was seen at least ten times. This rearrangement joins TRBV20-1 to TRBJ2-7; the match to TRBD1 covers 10 bases. With 3 bases clipped from V and 7 bases from J, the junction kept 9 bases outside the gene matches. Per germline, CDR1 DFQATT and CDR2 SNEGSKA (reference sequence). This CDR3 contains 14 residues. The DNA of the CDR3 is TGCAGTGCTAGCGGGACAGGGGTTCAAGGGGAGCAGTACTTC. Amino acid sequence: CSASGTGVQGEQYF.

The chain couples TRBV4-3 to TRBJ1-4; D is undetermined. Germline V lookup: CDR1 LGHNA, CDR2 YSLEER. This CDR3 contains 13 residues. V dropped 4 bases and J dropped 8 bases, with 11 bases sitting between them. The CDR3 protein is CASSPYRREKLFF. CDR3 DNA: TGCGCCAGCAGCCCCTATCGGCGGGAAAAACTGTTTTTT.

The J gene is TRBJ2-2, the V gene TRBV4-1, with D unclear. This CDR3 contains 16 residues. Trimming cost V 1 base and J 2 bases, with 11 bases left between them. Germline CDR1 reads MGHRA; CDR2 reads YSYEKL. CDR3 loop: CASSQVAEINTGELFF. The DNA of the CDR3 is TGCGCCAGCAGCCAAGTTGCGGAAATAAACACCGGGGAGCTGTTTTTT.

This clonotype has ten or more counts. The rearrangement links TRBV3-1 to TRBJ2-7; the match to TRBD2 covers 11 bases. The CDR3 contains 15 residues. Per the germline V gene, CDR1 is LGHDT and CDR2 is YNNKEL (reference sequence). V trimming: 4 bases; J trimming: 5 bases; junction bases outside the gene matches: 7. The CDR3 loop is CASSLTSGSGDEQYF. The CDR3 region has the DNA TGTGCCAGCAGCCTTACTAGCGGGAGTGGGGACGAGCAGTACTTC.

The V gene is TRBV20-1, the J gene TRBJ1-1; TRBD1 agrees at 8 bases. Trimming cost V 0 bases and J 5 bases; bases outside gene matches: 11. This CDR3 spans 16 amino acids. Per germline, CDR1 DFQATT and CDR2 SNEGSKA (reference sequence). Here the CDR3 DNA reads TGCAGTGCTAGAGATCAGGGGGCGACGGGTGAGACTGAAGCTTTCTTT. Its translation is CSARDQGATGETEAFF.